The next 4 T cell receptor beta chains were all read from a single sample in a study of cytomegalovirus exposure and HLA in healthy donors. PCR used 60 Vbeta primers and 13 Jbeta primers. TCRdb keeps only in-frame clones here, not all; method: immunoSEQ multiplex PCR. The top ten hold about 1.7% of the sample, which has approximately 190,000 clones, around 83% seen once. Sequencing was performed on PBMCs. The receptors stem from a woman aged 18-30 years in good health and CMV-seronegative.

Turning to this clone: Other DNA sequences in the sample encode the same CDR3. The chain joins TRBV29-1 to TRBJ1-2; TRBD1 matches 7 bases. The trim removed 6 bases at V and 4 bases at J, leaving 8 bases unmatched. The CDR3 has 13 residues. Germline CDR1 and CDR2: SQVTM and ANQGSEA. The CDR3, as DNA: TGCAGCGTCGAGCGACAGGGCGGCTATGGCTACACCTTC. This codes for CSVERQGGYGYTF.

The genes are TRBV2 and TRBJ1-5; D is perhaps TRBD1 (5 bases). Per germline, CDR1 SNHLY and CDR2 FYNNEI. The CDR3 runs 14 residues. Trimming shortened V by 6 bases and J by 4 bases, and 13 bases separated the two germline ends. CDR3 region: CASSNQGGNQPQHF. The CDR3 region has the DNA TGTGCCAGCAGCAACCAGGGAGGAAATCAGCCCCAGCATTTT.

V gene TRBV29-1 combines with J gene TRBJ1-3; D gene uncertain. The CDR3 is 11 residues long. Germline V gene sequence: CDR1 SQVTM, CDR2 ANQGSEA. V was pared by 3 bases and J by 4 bases, with 4 bases between. This CDR3 is CSVEGGNTIYF. The CDR3 bases are TGCAGCGTTGAGGGCGGAAACACCATATATTTT. Variable domain in full (rest from reference TRBV29-1 and TRBJ1-3): SAVISQKPSRDICQRGTSLTIQCQVDSQVTMMFWYRQQPGQSLTLIATANQGSEATYESGFVIDKFPISRPNLTFSTLTVSNMSPEDSSIYLCSVEGGNTIYFGEGSWLTVV.

This clone was found once. The gene calls are TRBV13 and TRBJ2-1; D might be TRBD2 (6 bases). Per germline, CDR1 PRHDT and CDR2 FYEKMQ (reference sequence). The CDR3 contains 15 residues. Between the trimmed V and J ends, which lost 3 bases and 2 bases, there was a span of 11 bases. CDR3 sequence (DNA): TGTGCCAGCAGCTTCGGTGGGGGGACCTACAATGAGCAGTTCTTC. Protein product: CASSFGGGTYNEQFF.